This entry lists 27 T cell receptor beta chains sequenced from one sample in a study of response to subunit inactivated influenza vaccine. TCRdb re-derived calls from the RT-PCR reads in MiXCR, one entry per CDR3 protein. The table has about 540,000 distinct CDR3 sequences, around 25% seen once; the top ten hold 2.8%. These records were also assigned to another study, of T cells expressing NK-cell markers. That report adds: cDNA encoding TCR beta was synthesized via 5'RACE template switching incorporating UMIs.

The sample was CD4+ T cells sorted from PBMCs, taken 11 to 12 days after vaccination. These receptors all come from a man aged 50 or older who received an inactivated influenza vaccine.

The CDR3 loop is CASSFGGTVYNEQFF. The CDR3 DNA reads as TGTGCCAGCAGCTTTGGTGGGACAGTCTACAATGAGCAGTTCTTC. This chain connects TRBV7-2 to TRBJ2-1, with 7 bases identical to TRBD1. This CDR3 contains 15 residues. The trim removed 3 bases at V and 3 bases at J, leaving 5 bases unmatched. Germline assignment: CDR1 SGHTA and CDR2 FQGNSA.

The rearrangement joins TRBV4-3 to TRBJ2-1; 11 positions agree with TRBD2. There are 15 residues in the CDR3. Trimming cost V 0 bases and J 9 bases; bases outside gene matches: 4. Per germline, CDR1 LGHNA and CDR2 YSLEER. DNA for the CDR3: TGCGCCAGCAGCCAAGAAAGTAGCGGGAGGGGTGAGCAGTTCTTC. It yields the protein CASSQESSGRGEQFF.

A few counts support this clonotype. The V call is TRBV4-2, the J call TRBJ1-1; 9 bases line up with TRBD1. Trimming removed 3 bases from V and 4 bases from J; junction bases left unmatched: 12. Per the germline V gene, CDR1 is LGHNA and CDR2 is YNFKEQ. The CDR3 covers 17 residues. As DNA, the CDR3 is TGTGCCAGCAGCCAGTCTACCACTCGGACAGGGGTCACTGAAGCTTTCTTT. This translates into CASSQSTTRTGVTEAFF.

The V call is TRBV12-3 or TRBV12-4, the J call TRBJ1-2; D not resolved. Trimming left V 2 bases short and J 4 bases short, with 11 bases between. CDR3 size: 14 residues. CDR3 nucleotides: TGTGCCAGCAGTTTAACAGTCCTGGTCTATGGCTACACCTTC. Its translation: CASSLTVLVYGYTF.

In this sample, this clonotype turned up a few times. This chain uses TRBV4-3 with TRBJ2-7, with D hard to call. The CDR3 extends over 18 amino acids. V was trimmed by 8 bases and J by 4 bases, leaving 30 bases between them. Per germline, CDR1 LGHNA and CDR2 YSLEER. The CDR3 spells CASPYRWWQAPDPYEQYF. CDR3 coding DNA: TGCGCCAGCCCGTATCGTTGGTGGCAGGCACCTGATCCATACGAGCAGTACTTC.

The rearrangement uses TRBV6-1 and TRBJ2-2; 7 positions match TRBD2. V gave up 6 bases and J gave up 0 bases; unmatched junction bases: 10. The CDR3 length is 17 residues. Germline lookup yields CDR1 MNHNS and CDR2 SASEGT. CDR3: CASSVAIGGANTGELFF. DNA of the CDR3: TGTGCCAGCAGCGTCGCAATTGGGGGGGCGAACACCGGGGAGCTGTTTTTT.

The chain carries TRBV6-5 and TRBJ2-1, with 10 bases fitting TRBD2. Losses at the gene ends were 8 bases for V and 4 bases for J; bases not matched to a gene: 5. Germline-derived CDR1 and CDR2 are MNHEY and SVGAGI. This CDR3 contains 14 residues. The CDR3 loop is CASLLAGHYNEQFF. The CDR3 nucleotides read TGTGCCAGCTTACTAGCGGGACATTACAATGAGCAGTTCTTC.

This chain joins TRBV20-1 and TRBJ2-1, with TRBD2 matching over 7 bases. From germline, CDR1 is DFQATT and CDR2 SNEGSKA (reference sequence). The CDR3 has 14 amino acids. Losses at the gene ends were 1 base for V and 7 bases for J; bases not matched to a gene: 7. CDR3 sequence: CSARGTSASNEQFF. In nucleotides, the CDR3 is TGCAGTGCTAGAGGGACTAGTGCGTCTAATGAGCAGTTCTTC.

A few counts support this clonotype. This chain links TRBV15 with TRBJ1-6, with TRBD1 matching over 10 bases. Trimming removed 4 bases from V and 0 bases from J; junction bases left unmatched: 9. Germline CDR1 LNHNV, CDR2 YYDKDF (reference sequence). This CDR3 is built from 19 residues. The DNA for the CDR3 is TGTGCCACCAGCAAGGGGACAGGGGCTCTCAGCTCCTATAATTCACCCCTCCACTTT. Its translation is CATSKGTGALSSYNSPLHF. Combining the CDR3 with reference TRBV15 and TRBJ1-6 gives the whole variable domain DAMVIQNPRYQVTQFGKPVTLSCSQTLNHNVMYWYQQKSSQAPKLLFHYYDKDFNNEADTPDNFQSRRPNTSFCFLDIRSPGLGDTAMYLCATSKGTGALSSYNSPLHFGNGTRLTVT.

The chain links TRBV20-1 to TRBJ2-1; possibly TRBD2 for D (6 bases). CDR1 is DFQATT and CDR2 is SNEGSKA in the germline V gene (reference sequence). V shed 3 bases and J shed 3 bases, with 9 bases lying between them. The CDR3 has 13 residues. For the CDR3, the DNA is TGCAGTGCTAGCCGGGAGAACTACAATGAGCAGTTCTTC. It translates to CSASRENYNEQFF.

This clonotype was seen repeatedly, ten times or more. The chain has TRBV5-1 and TRBJ1-1; 8 nucleotides match TRBD1. Germline lookup yields CDR1 SGHRS and CDR2 YFSETQ. The CDR3 length is 13 residues. The V segment lost 4 bases and the J segment 3 bases; nucleotides outside the gene matches: 2. CDR3 sequence: CASSPDRDTEAFF. The DNA of the CDR3 is TGCGCCAGCAGCCCGGACAGGGACACTGAAGCTTTCTTT.

The chain uses TRBV30 and TRBJ2-5; D remains unclear. The CDR3 is 13 amino acids. V dropped 2 bases and J dropped 5 bases, with 12 bases sitting between them. CDR1 and CDR2 (germline): GTSNPN, SVGIG (reference sequence). This CDR3 is CAWSLVGRETQYF. CDR3 sequence (DNA): TGTGCCTGGAGTTTGGTGGGTCGCGAGACCCAGTACTTC.

Only a few counts were recorded for this clonotype. The chain links TRBV5-1 to TRBJ1-3; D gene uncertain. Germline values: CDR1 SGHRS, CDR2 YFSETQ. The CDR3 runs to 14 residues. Trimming took off 1 base at V and 1 base at J, with 6 bases between the two ends. CDR3 in amino acids: CASSLSLSGNTIYF. In DNA form, the CDR3 reads TGCGCCAGCAGCTTGAGCCTATCTGGAAACACCATATATTTT.

This clonotype has more than one count but fewer than ten. The chain links TRBV7-2 to TRBJ2-5; D is possibly TRBD2 (5 bases). V lost 7 bases and J 5 bases, leaving 20 bases between the germline ends. Per germline, CDR1 SGHTA and CDR2 FQGNSA. The CDR3 length is 15 residues. Written as DNA, the CDR3 is TGTGCCAGCACACAAGGACCCGACCGAGGGGAGACCCAGTACTTC. Amino acid sequence: CASTQGPDRGETQYF. Complete variable domain (other parts from reference TRBV7-2 and TRBJ2-5): GAGVSQSPSNKVTEKGKDVELRCDPISGHTALYWYRQSLGQGLEFLIYFQGNSAPDKSGLPSDRFSAERTGGSVSTLTIQRTQQEDSAVYLCASTQGPDRGETQYFGPGTRLLVL.

CDR3 DNA: TGTGCCAGCAATAACAGGGTCCCGTCCTCTAACTATGGCTACACCTTC. Its translation: CASNNRVPSSNYGYTF. The chain uses TRBV7-2 and TRBJ1-2; D perhaps matches TRBD1 (6 bases). V was clipped by 7 bases and J by 0 bases, with 18 bases between them. CDR1 is SGHTA, CDR2 FQGNSA, per germline. CDR3 length: 16 amino acids.

This clonotype appeared many times. V usage is TRBV6-2 or TRBV6-3 and J usage is TRBJ2-7, with D possibly matching TRBD1 (6 bases). The CDR3 runs 16 residues. Germline CDR1 MNHEY, CDR2 SVGEGT. The V and J ends lost 3 bases and 2 bases respectively, with 17 bases between them. CDR3 amino acids: CASSYYDKKGAYEQYF. Written as DNA, the CDR3 is TGTGCCAGCAGTTATTACGACAAGAAGGGGGCCTACGAGCAGTACTTC.

This clonotype was picked up a small number of times. J is TRBJ2-5 and V is TRBV7-9; 7 bases map to TRBD1. J lost 1 base, V lost 5 bases, and 7 bases had no gene match. The CDR3 spans 15 residues. Germline CDR1 SEHNR, CDR2 FQNEAQ (reference sequence). CDR3 sequence reads: CASSGRQGPQETQYF. The CDR3 DNA reads as TGTGCCAGCAGCGGAAGACAGGGCCCCCAAGAGACCCAGTACTTC.

The sample holds a few counts of this clonotype. The chain carries TRBV12-5 and TRBJ2-5, with no clear D. The V end lost 3 bases, the J end lost 5 bases, and 10 bases lay between the germline ends. Germline-derived CDR1 and CDR2 are LGHNT and FRNRAP. The CDR3 runs to 13 residues. The CDR3 DNA reads as TGTGCTAGTGGTTTTCGTTTAGGGGAGACCCAGTACTTC. Amino acid sequence: CASGFRLGETQYF.

The V gene is TRBV6-2 or TRBV6-3, the J gene TRBJ2-5, with a tentative D call TRBD1 (5 bases). The germline V gene encodes CDR1 MNHEY and CDR2 SVGEGT. CDR3 length: 13 residues. V lost 6 bases and J lost 4, with 12 bases in between. The CDR3 reads CASSNVRGETQYF. The CDR3, as DNA: TGTGCCAGCAGCAACGTAAGGGGAGAGACCCAGTACTTC.

The rearrangement joins TRBV12-3 or TRBV12-4 to TRBJ2-1; TRBD2 matches 10 bases. CDR3 length equals 15 residues. Germline trimming cut 8 bases from V and 5 bases from J; bases unmatched to any gene: 9. CDR3 loop: CASVKTSGSNNEQFF. CDR3 sequence (DNA): TGTGCCAGCGTAAAGACTAGCGGGTCCAACAATGAGCAGTTCTTC.

This clonotype was counted many times. The chain recombines TRBV3-1 with TRBJ2-2; the D gene is possibly TRBD2 (6 bases). The germline V gene has CDR1 LGHDT and CDR2 YNNKEL (reference sequence). The V and J ends lost 1 base and 7 bases respectively, with 7 bases between them. The CDR3 sequence is 13 residues long. The CDR3 is CASSQGGVGELFF. In DNA form, the CDR3 reads TGTGCCAGCAGCCAAGGGGGGGTCGGGGAGCTGTTTTTT.

This clonotype was found a few times. The genes are TRBV27 and TRBJ2-7; no reliable D call. The ends were cut back, 5 bases at V and 3 bases at J, with 14 bases in the middle. Per the germline V gene, CDR1 is MNHEY and CDR2 is SMNVEV (reference sequence). This CDR3 has 14 residues. Here the CDR3 reads CASSPRVGNYEQYF. The CDR3 bases are TGTGCCAGCAGTCCTCGAGTAGGGAACTACGAGCAGTACTTC.

The chain links TRBV24-1 to TRBJ2-2; tentative D call: TRBD1 (6 bases). The CDR3 contains 15 residues. Trimming stripped 2 bases from V and 2 bases from J, with 8 bases between. Germline lookup yields CDR1 KGHDR and CDR2 SFDVKD. The CDR3 protein is CATSDSGQNTGELFF. The CDR3 coding sequence is TGTGCCACCAGTGATTCGGGACAAAACACCGGGGAGCTGTTTTTT.

The chain links TRBV5-1 to TRBJ2-7; TRBD2 agrees at 9 bases. Trimming cost V 2 bases and J 7 bases; bases outside gene matches: 7. This CDR3 spans 14 amino acids. Germline V CDR1 and CDR2: SGHRS, YFSETQ. The CDR3 here is CASSFASGAVEQYF. CDR3 DNA sequence: TGCGCCAGCAGCTTCGCTAGCGGGGCGGTAGAGCAGTACTTC.

This clonotype came up a few times. V is TRBV12-3 or TRBV12-4 and J is TRBJ2-3, with a tentative D call TRBD2 (5 bases). The CDR3 sequence is 12 residues long. Trimming took off 2 bases at V and 10 bases at J, with 10 bases between the two ends. In DNA, the CDR3 is TGTGCCAGCAGTTTATTCGGAGGTGCGCAGTATTTT. This encodes CASSLFGGAQYF.

This clonotype came up a few times. This chain uses TRBV7-2 with TRBJ2-3; D is undetermined. Germline V gene sequence: CDR1 SGHTA, CDR2 FQGNSA. The CDR3 spans 15 residues. Trimming shortened V by 2 bases and J by 2 bases, and 11 bases separated the two germline ends. CDR3 DNA sequence: TGTGCCAGCAGCTTAAGGGCTTTCCACACAGATACGCAGTATTTT. This encodes CASSLRAFHTDTQYF.

The gene calls are TRBV19 and TRBJ2-3; D is unclear. This CDR3 has 12 residues. The V end was cut by 3 bases, the J end by 5 bases, with 6 bases between. Germline assignment: CDR1 LNHDA and CDR2 SQIVND (reference sequence). CDR3 nucleotides: TGTGCCAGTAGTATTGGGCGAGATACGCAGTATTTT. Residues: CASSIGRDTQYF.